This record covers a single TCR beta chain. This entry comes from a study of blood T cell repertoires in COVID-19. Study overall: Both acute and convalescent COVID-19 samples were obtained from the United States, Italy and Spain.

The method was immunoSEQ multiplex PCR; TCRdb's version includes in-frame clones alone and lacks a portion of them. Of 490,000 or so clones listed, 75% to 90% are singletons. V was clipped by 0 bases and J by 1 base; unmatched bases: 11. Per the germline V gene, CDR1 is SGDLS and CDR2 is YYNGEE. The CDR3 has 18 residues. The chain employs TRBV9 and TRBJ2-3, with TRBD2 matching 7 bases. This TCR derives from a woman aged 60-70 years who had recovered from COVID-19. Sequenced sample: PBMCs or T cells enriched from blood (not recorded which). CDR3 sequence: CASSVGGGGAGRTDTQYF. The CDR3 DNA follows: TGTGCCAGCAGCGTAGGAGGCGGAGGAGCGGGACGCACAGATACGCAGTATTTT.